This TCR beta chain was found in a study of CD8 T cells in Susac syndrome. The V gene lost 0 bases and the J gene lost 3 bases, with 14 bases spanning the gap. CDR3 length: 17 residues. CDR1 and CDR2 from the germline V gene are LGHNA and YSLEER. RNA totalling roughly 0.45 to 1 ug underwent reverse transcription with random hexamers. An immunoSEQ multiplex PCR generated amplified TCR beta CDR3 products spanning 54 Vbeta and 13 Jbeta. TCRdb reprocessed the immunoSEQ multiplex PCR reads via MiXCR and lists one record per CDR3 protein. The profile shows 210,000 or so distinct CDR3 sequences, about 90% of them singletons.

The chain is built from TRBV4-3 and TRBJ2-2; D is unresolved. The receptor was derived from a human donor with multiple sclerosis. Specimen: CD8+ T cells from PBMCs. The DNA of the CDR3 is TGCGCCAGCAGCCAAGATAGGGCCAGCCGATACACCGGGGAGCTGTTTTTT. Protein: CASSQDRASRYTGELFF.